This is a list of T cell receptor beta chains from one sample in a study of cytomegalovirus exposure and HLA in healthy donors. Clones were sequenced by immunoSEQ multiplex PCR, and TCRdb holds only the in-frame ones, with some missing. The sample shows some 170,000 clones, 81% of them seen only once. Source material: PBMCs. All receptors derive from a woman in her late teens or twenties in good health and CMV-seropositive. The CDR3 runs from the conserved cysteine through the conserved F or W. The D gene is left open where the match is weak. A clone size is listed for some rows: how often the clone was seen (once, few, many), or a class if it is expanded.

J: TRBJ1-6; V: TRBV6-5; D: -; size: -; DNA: TGTGCCAGCAGTTACTCGTCCCAGTTTGATTCACCCCTCCACTTT; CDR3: CASSYSSQFDSPLHF
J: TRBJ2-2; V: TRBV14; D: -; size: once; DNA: TGTGCCAGCAGCCAACTACGGGGCGGGGAGCTGTTTTTT; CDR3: CASSQLRGGELFF
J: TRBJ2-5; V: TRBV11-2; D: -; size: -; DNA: TGTGCCAGCAGCTTAGGGGGACTGGCTGGAGAGACCCAGTACTTC; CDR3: CASSLGGLAGETQYF
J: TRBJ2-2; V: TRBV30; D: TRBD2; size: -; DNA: TGTGCCTGGAGATATGGGACTAGCGACACCGGGGAGCTGTTTTTT; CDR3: CAWRYGTSDTGELFF
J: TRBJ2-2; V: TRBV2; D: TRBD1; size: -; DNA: TGTGCCAGCAGTCCACGAGGGACAGAGAACACCGGGGAGCTGTTTTTT; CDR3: CASSPRGTENTGELFF
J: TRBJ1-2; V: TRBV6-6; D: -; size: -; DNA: TGTGCCAGCAGTTACCGGGGGACCGGCGGCTACACCTTC; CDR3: CASSYRGTGGYTF
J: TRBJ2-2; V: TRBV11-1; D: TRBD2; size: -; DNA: TGTGCCAGCGGGGGGGGACTAGCGGGCAACACCGGGGAGCTGTTTTTT; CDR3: CASGGGLAGNTGELFF
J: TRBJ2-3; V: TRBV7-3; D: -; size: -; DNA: TGTGCCAGCGCCACAGGCGATACGCAGTATTTT; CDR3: CASATGDTQYF
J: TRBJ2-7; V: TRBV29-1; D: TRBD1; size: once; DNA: TGCAGCGTTAGACCCTGGGGGACAGACGAGCAGTACTTC; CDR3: CSVRPWGTDEQYF
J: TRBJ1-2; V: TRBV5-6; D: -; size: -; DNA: TGTGCCAGCAGCTTTAGGGGGACTAACTATGGCTACACCTTC; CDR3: CASSFRGTNYGYTF
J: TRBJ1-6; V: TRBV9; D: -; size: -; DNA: TGTGCCAGCAGCGTTGGATCAGGGGCGTTTAACTCACCCCTCCACTTT; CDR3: CASSVGSGAFNSPLHF
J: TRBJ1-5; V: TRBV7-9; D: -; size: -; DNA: TGTGCCAGCAGCTCAGGGTACGATCAGCCCCAGCATTTT; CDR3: CASSSGYDQPQHF
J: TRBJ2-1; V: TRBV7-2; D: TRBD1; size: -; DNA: TGTGCCAGCAGCTTTCCAGGACAGGACGCCTACAATGAGCAGTTCTTC; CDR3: CASSFPGQDAYNEQFF
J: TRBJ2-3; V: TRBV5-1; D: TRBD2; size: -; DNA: TGCGCCAGCAGCTTGGGTCGGGGGGGGATCACAGATACGCAGTATTTT; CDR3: CASSLGRGGITDTQYF
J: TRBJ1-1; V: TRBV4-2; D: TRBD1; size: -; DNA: TGTGCCAGCAGCCAAGCGGCACAGGGGACTTGGGGCACTGAAGCTTTCTTT; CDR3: CASSQAAQGTWGTEAFF
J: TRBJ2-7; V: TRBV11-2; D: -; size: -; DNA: TGTGCCAGCAGTTCGATCTCTTGGGGGGTTGAGCAGTACTTC; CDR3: CASSSISWGVEQYF
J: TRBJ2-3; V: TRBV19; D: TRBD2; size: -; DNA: TGTGCCAGTAGTATCTTCAGCGGGGCGTACACAGATACGCAGTATTTT; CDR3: CASSIFSGAYTDTQYF
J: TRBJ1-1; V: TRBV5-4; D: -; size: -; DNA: TGTGCCAGCAGGCCAGGGGTGGACACTGAAGCTTTCTTT; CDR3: CASRPGVDTEAFF
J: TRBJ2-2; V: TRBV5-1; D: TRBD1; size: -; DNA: TGCGCCAGCAGGGGCTGGGGACAGGGAAACACCGGGGAGCTGTTTTTT; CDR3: CASRGWGQGNTGELFF
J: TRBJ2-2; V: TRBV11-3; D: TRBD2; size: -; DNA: TGTGCCAGCAGCTTAACTAGCGGGGGGGGTCGCACCGGGGAGCTGTTTTTT; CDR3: CASSLTSGGGRTGELFF
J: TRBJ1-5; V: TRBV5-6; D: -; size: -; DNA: TGTGCCAGCAGCTTGGGGGCTCAGCCCCAGCATTTT; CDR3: CASSLGAQPQHF
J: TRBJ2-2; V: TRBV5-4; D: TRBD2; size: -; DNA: TGTGCCAGCAGCTTCGGGAGCGGGGGGACCGGGGAGCTGTTTTTT; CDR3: CASSFGSGGTGELFF
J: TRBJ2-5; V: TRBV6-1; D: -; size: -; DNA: TGTGCCAGCAGGGGGAGAGGGCAAGAGACCCAGTACTTC; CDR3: CASRGRGQETQYF